This T cell receptor (beta chain) was observed in a study of blood T cell repertoires in COVID-19. Study information: The United States, Italy and Spain supplied acute and convalescent COVID-19 samples. T cells, B-cell-depleted T cells, or PBMCs supplied cDNA or gDNA.

Under the authors' procedure: Reference gene primer amplification gave estimated nucleated cell counts. Assay used: immunoSEQ multiplex PCR; TCRdb lists only in-frame clones, some missing. The DNA gave D and trimming, while V, J and clone size come from that table. There are around 93,000 clones in the sample; approximately 77% occur only once, and roughly 10% lies in the top ten. The V end was cut by 5 bases, the J end by 0 bases, with 5 bases between. The CDR3 has 14 amino acids. Germline V CDR1 and CDR2: MNHEY, SMNVEV (reference sequence). The specimen sequenced was peripheral blood. The clonotype originates from a woman at least 80 years old with acute or convalescent COVID-19. The V and J genes are TRBV27 and TRBJ1-6; the D is unclear. The CDR3 protein is CASSLLSYNSPLHF. In nucleotides, the CDR3 is TGTGCCAGCAGTCTCCTCTCCTATAATTCACCCCTCCACTTT.